These 5 T cell receptor beta chains originate from one sample sequenced in a study of siplizumab effects on memory and regulatory T cells. Here immunoSEQ multiplex PCR was the method, and the copy in TCRdb shows in-frame clones only, minus some. The data show approximately 100,000 clones, around 93% seen once. Sequencing was carried out using non-Treg CD4+ T cells sorted from blood. The origin of the receptors is a human donor in good health.

The CDR3 here is CASIAGGASSYEQYF. CDR3 bases: TGTGCCAGCATAGCTGGCGGGGCAAGCTCCTACGAGCAGTACTTC. The chain uses TRBV5-4 and TRBJ2-7, with D perhaps matching TRBD2 (6 bases). This CDR3 spans 15 amino acids. Trimming stripped 6 bases from V and 0 bases from J, with 16 bases between. From germline, CDR1 is SGHNT and CDR2 YYREEE (reference sequence).

This sequence joins TRBV2 and TRBJ1-5; tentative D call: TRBD1 (5 bases). CDR3 length: 14 amino acids. V lost 6 bases and J 2 bases, leaving 11 bases between the germline ends. Per the germline V gene, CDR1 is SNHLY and CDR2 is FYNNEI. CDR3 protein: CASRETVGNQPQHF. Written as DNA, the CDR3 is TGTGCCAGCAGGGAGACAGTTGGCAATCAGCCCCAGCATTTT.

The chain is built from TRBV28 and TRBJ1-2; D is unclear. Germline values: CDR1 MDHEN, CDR2 SYDVKM. The CDR3 sequence is 12 residues long. Trimming removed 1 base from V and 8 bases from J, with 8 bases in between. CDR3 DNA sequence: TGTGCCAGCAGTTTATACCCGGTCGGCTACACCTTC. Translated, it gives CASSLYPVGYTF.

This clone was observed once. The chain joins TRBV9 to TRBJ2-3; no firm D call. Trimming removed 4 bases from V and 5 bases from J, with 17 bases in between. The CDR3 has 15 residues. The germline V gene has CDR1 SGDLS and CDR2 YYNGEE. CDR3 in amino acids: CASSPRTTLQDTQYF. CDR3 sequence (DNA): TGTGCCAGCAGCCCACGGACCACCCTGCAAGATACGCAGTATTTT.

As regards this clone: One junction end disagrees with the germline gene, perhaps due to a read error. This sample also contains other DNA sequences that code for the same CDR3. CDR3 in amino acids: CASGPGTNYEQYF. CDR3 in DNA: TGCGCCAGCGGACCCGGGACGAACTACGAGCAGTACTTC. The chain employs TRBV27 and TRBJ2-7; D might be TRBD1 or TRBD2, each matching 5 bases. The germline gives CDR1 MNHEY, CDR2 SMNVEV (reference sequence). There are 13 residues in the CDR3.